This T cell receptor (beta chain) was captured by sequencing in a study of blood T cell repertoires in COVID-19. Sequencing was performed with immunoSEQ multiplex PCR; in TCRdb, only in-frame clones are kept and a portion is missing. Of about 220,000 clones in the sample, 65% to 85% are singletons; the top ten hold about 3.3%. CDR1 is LNHDA, CDR2 SQIVND, per germline (reference sequence). There are 15 residues in the CDR3. The ends lost 7 bases at V and 0 bases at J; junction bases unmatched: 5. The chain recombines TRBV19 with TRBJ2-2; 7 positions match TRBD1. This sequence originates from a woman aged 55-70 years who had recovered from COVID-19. The sequenced sample was PBMCs or T cells enriched from blood (not recorded which). The CDR3 loop reads CASNTGTANTGELFF. CDR3 DNA sequence: TGTGCCAGTAACACCGGGACAGCGAACACCGGGGAGCTGTTTTTT. The full variable domain, with the rest looked up from reference TRBV19 and TRBJ2-2, is DGGITQSPKYLFRKEGQNVTLSCEQNLNHDAMYWYRQDPGQGLRLIYYSQIVNDFQKGDIAEGYSVSREKKESFPLTVTSAQKNPTAFYLCASNTGTANTGELFFGEGSRLTVL.